The 7 T cell receptor beta chains presented below share a single source sample, sequenced in a study of T cell repertoires in cytomegalovirus infection. Antigen specificity for these receptors is unknown. In TCRdb, the reads were re-called with MiXCR into one record per CDR3 protein. The table records 570,000 or so distinct CDR3 sequences, about 40% of them present only once. Sample: cultured PBMCs, taken from culture after CMV antigen stimulation. These receptors originate from a human donor in good health (CMV status not recorded). Some clones in this sample may be carry-over from other donors' samples.

The genes are TRBV7-2 and TRBJ2-5; 9 nucleotides line up with TRBD1. This CDR3 has 17 residues. Germline assignment: CDR1 SGHTA and CDR2 FQGNSA. With V trimmed by 0 bases and J by 9 bases, 14 bases remained unmatched. Here the CDR3 reads CASSLAGETGGGESQYF. The CDR3 DNA sequence: TGTGCCAGCAGCTTAGCGGGCGAAACAGGGGGCGGGGAGTCCCAGTACTTC.

The chain carries TRBV19 and TRBJ2-4; no clear D. V shed 4 bases and J shed 1 base, with 11 bases lying between them. The CDR3 is 15 amino acids. Germline V gene data show CDR1 as LNHDA and CDR2 as SQIVND (reference sequence). The CDR3 sequence is CASSTLVDAKNIQYF. The CDR3 DNA sequence: TGTGCCAGTAGTACCCTCGTGGACGCCAAAAACATTCAGTACTTC.

J is TRBJ2-6 and V is TRBV7-2; D gene ambiguous. Germline CDR1 is SGHTA and CDR2 is FQGNSA. V lost 4 bases to trimming and J lost 1 base, with 8 bases between them. The CDR3 runs 15 residues. The CDR3 region is CASSSGWSGANVLTF. The CDR3 DNA reads as TGTGCCAGCAGCTCGGGTTGGTCTGGGGCCAACGTCCTGACTTTC.

This clonotype was picked up a small number of times. This chain connects TRBV7-8 to TRBJ1-4; perhaps TRBD1 as D (5 bases). V was shortened by 4 bases and J by 8 bases, with 14 bases between the two germline ends. CDR1 is SGHVS and CDR2 is FQNEAQ in the germline V gene. The CDR3 consists of 14 residues. The CDR3 protein is CASSSLAGDEKLFF. In DNA form, the CDR3 reads TGTGCCAGCAGCTCCCTGGCCGGGGACGAAAAACTGTTTTTT.

CDR3 sequence: CASSYWTSGRARNNEQFF. In nucleotides, the CDR3 is TGTGCCAGCAGTTACTGGACTAGCGGGAGGGCCAGGAACAATGAGCAGTTCTTC. V usage is TRBV6-2 or TRBV6-3 and J usage is TRBJ2-1, with TRBD2 matching over 15 bases. The CDR3 has 18 amino acids. With 1 base clipped from V and 5 bases from J, the junction kept 6 bases outside the gene matches. Germline V gene lookup returns CDR1 MNHEY and CDR2 SVGEGT.

The chain carries TRBV12-3 or TRBV12-4 and TRBJ2-1; 9 bases are shared with TRBD2. V lost 7 bases, J lost 11 bases, and 9 bases stayed unmatched. The CDR3 is made up of 13 amino acids. The CDR3 sequence: CASIVSLAGKQFF. CDR3 nucleotides: TGTGCCAGCATCGTGTCGCTAGCGGGGAAGCAGTTCTTC.

This clonotype was detected ten times or more. CDR3 in DNA: TGTGCCAGCAGCTTAGGGTGGGACCCAGAGAGAAAACTGTTTTTT. Translating gives CASSLGWDPERKLFF. The rearrangement links TRBV7-2 to TRBJ1-4, with a possible D match to TRBD1 (5 bases). V lost 1 base to trimming and J lost 10 bases, with 16 bases between them. Germline CDR1 and CDR2: SGHTA and FQGNSA. The CDR3 contains 15 residues.